Described below is a single T cell receptor beta chain sequence and its context. Antigen: not known. A single record per CDR3 protein comes from TCRdb applying MiXCR to the reads. The sample consists of hundreds of thousands of distinct CDR3 sequences, around a third of them appearing once. V shed 4 bases and J shed 0 bases, with 13 bases lying between them. Germline-derived CDR1 and CDR2 are SEHNR and FQNEAQ (reference sequence). The CDR3 covers 15 residues. This sample is part of a study of T cell repertoires in cytomegalovirus infection. Study overall: The authors relied on CMV epitopes, both recently identified HLA-C-restricted and well-studied HLA-B-restricted. Indications came from public TCR beta signatures; they pointed to CMV infection and to a matching HLA type. General study points: Across the ex vivo response, the dominant clonotypes were HLA-C-restricted CMV-specific TCR beta clonotypes. The cumulative frequency of public TCR beta families identified carriers of CMV plus the relevant HLA.

The origin of this receptor is a human donor in good health (CMV status not recorded). Some clones in this sample may be carry-over from other donors' samples. Sequencing used cultured PBMCs, obtained from culture after CMV antigen stimulation. J is TRBJ2-7 and V is TRBV7-9; D may be TRBD1 (7 bases). The DNA of the CDR3 is TGTGCCAGCAGCTCTCGGGGGACAGTCTCCTACGAGCAGTACTTC. Translating gives CASSSRGTVSYEQYF.